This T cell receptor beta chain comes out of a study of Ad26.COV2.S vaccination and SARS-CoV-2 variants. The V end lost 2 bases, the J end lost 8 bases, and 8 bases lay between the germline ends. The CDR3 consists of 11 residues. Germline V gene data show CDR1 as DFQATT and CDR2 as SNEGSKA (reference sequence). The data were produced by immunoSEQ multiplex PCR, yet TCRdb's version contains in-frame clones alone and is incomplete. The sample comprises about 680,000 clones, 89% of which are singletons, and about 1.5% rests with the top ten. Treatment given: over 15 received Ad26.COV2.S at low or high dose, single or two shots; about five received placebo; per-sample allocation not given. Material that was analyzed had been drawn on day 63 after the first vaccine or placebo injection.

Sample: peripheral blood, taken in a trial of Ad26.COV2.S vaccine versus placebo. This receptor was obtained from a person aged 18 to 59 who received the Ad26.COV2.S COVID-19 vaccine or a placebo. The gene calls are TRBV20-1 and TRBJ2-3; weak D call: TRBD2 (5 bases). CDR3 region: CSARTGGTQYF. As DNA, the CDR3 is TGCAGTGCTAGAACTGGAGGTACGCAGTATTTT.